This T cell receptor (beta chain) is from a study of early T cells in non-severe SARS-CoV-2 infection. At least ten counts were recorded for this clonotype. Losses at the gene ends were 3 bases for V and 0 bases for J; bases not matched to a gene: 7. Germline V lookup: CDR1 MDHEN, CDR2 SYDVKM. The CDR3 has 18 amino acids. Individual cDNA molecules carried attached unique molecular identifiers. MiXCR, applied by TCRdb to the 5' RACE reads, yields one record per CDR3 protein. The sample includes tens of thousands of distinct CDR3 sequences, around a tenth of them seen just once. The chain links TRBV28 to TRBJ2-4; 11 nucleotides agree with TRBD2. Sequencing input: whole blood. This receptor was obtained from an adult who was a healthcare worker with PCR-confirmed SARS-CoV-2 infection or an uninfected control (not recorded which). The CDR3 sequence: CASSFGLAGGLAKNIQYF. Written as DNA, the CDR3 is TGTGCCAGCAGTTTCGGCCTAGCGGGGGGTCTAGCCAAAAACATTCAGTACTTC.